This record looks at one T cell receptor (beta chain) sequence and its context. Its target is not known. Gene names denote mouse genes. The observed sequence ends 4 residues before the CDR3 terminus, with the missing tail filled in from the germline J gene. Deletions cut 6 bases from V and 2 bases from J, with 9 bases between. The CDR3 consists of 13 residues. Germline V CDR1 and CDR2: LGHNA, YNLKQL (reference sequence). Combined cutaneous lymph node cells underwent sorting by CD4, CD8alpha, NKG2D, NKG2ACE and additional markers. The entry originates in a study of CD8+ T cells in alopecia areata. At the level of the study: The authors grafted skin from roughly 6-12-month-old C3H/HeJ donors with spontaneous alopecia onto roughly 6-11-week-old female C3H/HeJ mice.

Findings of the study overall: Lesional scalp exceeded normal scalp in clonality, especially in alopecia totalis/universalis. Mice showed TCR sharing more clearly than patients did, possibly owing to HLA. The study also sequences resident alphabeta T cells of normal skin in scalp samples.

In each case, RNA was isolated and then reverse transcribed into cDNA as the sequencing template. Clones were read by immunoSEQ multiplex PCR, and TCRdb kept only the in-frame ones, dropping some. The sample shows approximately 280,000 clones, none of them appearing just once. Specimen: CD4+ T cells sorted from a lymph node. This TCR came from a C3H/HeJ mouse with alopecia areata. The MHC haplotype of this mouse line is H2-k. The rearrangement joins TRBV5 to TRBJ2-3, with D perhaps TRBD2 (5 bases). Partial CDR3 DNA: TGTGCCAGCAGGAGACTGCCTGCAGAA. Translated: CASRRLPAE. The CDR3 reads in full as CASRRLPAETLYF.